Below are 4 T cell receptor beta chains sequenced from a single sample in a study of shared clonotypes between healthy human individuals. Some clones are missing from TCRdb's copy, which holds only in-frame ones; the method was immunoSEQ multiplex PCR. The table records around 2.1 million clones, around 95% of them present only once. The sample consisted of naive CD4+ T cells sorted from blood. As for subset: CD45RA+ positively selected. The receptors derive from a man in his late teens or twenties in good health.

V usage is TRBV28 and J usage is TRBJ1-5; TRBD1 is a possible D gene (6 bases). The CDR3 extends over 14 amino acids. The V end was cut by 1 base, the J end by 5 bases, with 9 bases between. Germline V gives CDR1 MDHEN, CDR2 SYDVKM. CDR3 in amino acids: CASSLSGEDQPQHF. CDR3 bases: TGTGCCAGCAGTTTATCAGGGGAGGATCAGCCCCAGCATTTT.

V is TRBV18 and J is TRBJ2-3; D perhaps matches TRBD2 (5 bases). V lost 3 bases and J 2 bases, leaving 18 bases between the germline ends. The CDR3 consists of 17 residues. Germline CDR1 is KGHSH and CDR2 is LQKENI. In nucleotides, the CDR3 is TGTGCCAGCTCACCCGTCCACGGGATAGGAAACACAGATACGCAGTATTTT. This gives the protein CASSPVHGIGNTDTQYF.

A few counts support this clone. The sample contains more than one DNA sequence encoding this CDR3. The V call is TRBV19, the J call TRBJ2-7; 10 bases map to TRBD1. Germline assignment: CDR1 LNHDA and CDR2 SQIVND (reference sequence). This CDR3 is 14 amino acids long. With V trimmed by 3 bases and J by 4 bases, 3 bases remained unmatched. The CDR3 here is CASSIRTGGYEQYF. CDR3 nucleotides: TGTGCCAGTAGTATCCGGACAGGGGGTTACGAGCAGTACTTC.

This rearrangement joins TRBV19 to TRBJ2-3; no reliable D call. The CDR3 sequence is 11 residues long. Trimming cost V 8 bases and J 7 bases, with 10 bases left between them. Per the germline V gene, CDR1 is LNHDA and CDR2 is SQIVND (reference sequence). CDR3 nucleotides: TGTGCCAGTTTCTATGAATATACGCAGTATTTT. Encoded protein: CASFYEYTQYF.